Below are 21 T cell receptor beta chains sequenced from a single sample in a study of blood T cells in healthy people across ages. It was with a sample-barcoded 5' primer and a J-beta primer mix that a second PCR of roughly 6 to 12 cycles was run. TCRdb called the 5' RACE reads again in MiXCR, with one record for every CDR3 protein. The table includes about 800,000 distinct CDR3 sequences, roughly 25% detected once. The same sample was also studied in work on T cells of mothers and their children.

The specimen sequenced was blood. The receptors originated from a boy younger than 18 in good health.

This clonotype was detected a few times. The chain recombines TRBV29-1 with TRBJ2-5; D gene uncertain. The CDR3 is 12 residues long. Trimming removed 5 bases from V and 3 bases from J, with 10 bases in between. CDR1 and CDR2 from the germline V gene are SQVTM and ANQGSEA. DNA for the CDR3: TGCAGCGTTTTGGTCACAGAAGAGACCCAGTACTTC. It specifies CSVLVTEETQYF.

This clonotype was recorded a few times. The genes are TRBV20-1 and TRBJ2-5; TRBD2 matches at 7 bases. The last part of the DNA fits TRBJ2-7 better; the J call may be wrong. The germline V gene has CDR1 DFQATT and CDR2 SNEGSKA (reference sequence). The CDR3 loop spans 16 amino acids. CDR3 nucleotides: TGCAGTGCTAGGGACCCCGTCCTAGCGGCTCACTACGAGCAGTACTTC. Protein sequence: CSARDPVLAAHYEQYF.

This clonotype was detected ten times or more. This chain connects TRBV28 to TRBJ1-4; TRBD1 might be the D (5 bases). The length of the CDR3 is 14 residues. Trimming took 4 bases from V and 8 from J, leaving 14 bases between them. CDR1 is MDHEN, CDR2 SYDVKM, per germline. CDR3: CASSSGGEREKLFF. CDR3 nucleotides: TGTGCCAGCAGTTCGGGAGGGGAACGGGAAAAACTGTTTTTT. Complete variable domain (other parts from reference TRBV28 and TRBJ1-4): DVKVTQSSRYLVKRTGEKVFLECVQDMDHENMFWYRQDPGLGLRLIYFSYDVKMKEKGDIPEGYSVSREKKERFSLILESASTNQTSMYLCASSSGGEREKLFFGSGTQLSVL.

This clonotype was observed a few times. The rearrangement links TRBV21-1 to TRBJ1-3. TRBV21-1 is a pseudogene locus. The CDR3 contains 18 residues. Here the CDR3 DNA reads TGTGCCAGCAGCAAAGGGGGAGCGGCAGGGACTGCCGGAAACACCATATATTTT. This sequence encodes CASSKGGAAGTAGNTIYF.

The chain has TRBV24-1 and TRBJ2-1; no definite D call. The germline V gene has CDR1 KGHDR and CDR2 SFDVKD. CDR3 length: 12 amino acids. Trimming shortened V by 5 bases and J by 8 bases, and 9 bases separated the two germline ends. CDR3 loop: CATSVTGDEQFF. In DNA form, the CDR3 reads TGTGCCACCAGTGTGACTGGGGATGAGCAGTTCTTC.

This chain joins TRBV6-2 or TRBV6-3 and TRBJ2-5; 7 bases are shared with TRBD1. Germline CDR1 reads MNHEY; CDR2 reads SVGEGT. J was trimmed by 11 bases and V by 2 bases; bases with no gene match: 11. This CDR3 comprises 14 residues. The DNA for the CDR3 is TGTGCCAGCAGTTACAAAGGGGGCTTCTACGGGCAGTACTTC. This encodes CASSYKGGFYGQYF.

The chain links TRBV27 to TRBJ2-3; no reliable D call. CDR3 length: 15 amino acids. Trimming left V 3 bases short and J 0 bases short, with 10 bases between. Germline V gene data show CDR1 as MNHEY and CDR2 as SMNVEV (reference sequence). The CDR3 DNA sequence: TGTGCCAGCAGTTTTCGTGGCAGTAGCACAGATACGCAGTATTTT. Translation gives CASSFRGSSTDTQYF.

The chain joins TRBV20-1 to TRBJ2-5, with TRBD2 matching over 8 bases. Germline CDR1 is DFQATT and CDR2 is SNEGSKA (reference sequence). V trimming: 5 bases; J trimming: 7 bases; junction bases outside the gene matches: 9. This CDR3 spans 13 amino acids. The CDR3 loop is CSALRSGGGTQYF. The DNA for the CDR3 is TGCAGTGCTCTTCGGTCCGGGGGGGGGACCCAGTACTTC.

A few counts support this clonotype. The CDR3 loop reads CASSAAGTPYNEQFF. In nucleotides, the CDR3 is TGTGCCAGCAGCGCGGCCGGGACACCCTACAATGAGCAGTTCTTC. The chain links TRBV5-4 to TRBJ2-1; the D gene is possibly TRBD1 (6 bases). The germline V gene has CDR1 SGHNT and CDR2 YYREEE (reference sequence). This CDR3 region has 15 residues. V dropped 4 bases and J dropped 2 bases, with 13 bases sitting between them.

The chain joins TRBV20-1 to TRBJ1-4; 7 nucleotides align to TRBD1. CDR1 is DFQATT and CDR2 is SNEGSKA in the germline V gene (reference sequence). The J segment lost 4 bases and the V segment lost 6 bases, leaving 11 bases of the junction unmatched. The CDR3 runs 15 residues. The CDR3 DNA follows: TGCAGTGCCCAGCCAAGGGACAGACTTAATGAAAAACTGTTTTTT. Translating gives CSAQPRDRLNEKLFF.

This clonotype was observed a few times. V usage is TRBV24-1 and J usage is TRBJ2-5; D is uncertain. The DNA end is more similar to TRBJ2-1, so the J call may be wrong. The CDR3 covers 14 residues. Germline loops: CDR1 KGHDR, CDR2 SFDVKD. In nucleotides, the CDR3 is TGTGCCACCAGTGACCCGGACGGGCGCAATGAGCAGTTCTTC. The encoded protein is CATSDPDGRNEQFF.

In nucleotides, the CDR3 is TGCGCCAGCAGCCAAGTGGCGCAGGGGAACCCTGCAGCTTTCTTT. Amino acids: CASSQVAQGNPAAFF. The rearrangement uses TRBV4-1 and TRBJ1-1, with D perhaps matching TRBD1 (6 bases). Germline assignment: CDR1 MGHRA and CDR2 YSYEKL. The CDR3 has 15 residues. V was pared by 1 base and J by 10 bases, with 19 bases between.

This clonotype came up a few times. The DNA of the CDR3 is TGTGCCAGCAGCCGTAGGAAAAGCTCCTACAATGAGCAGTTCTTC. This translates into CASSRRKSSYNEQFF. The chain employs TRBV7-3 and TRBJ2-1; D is unclear. The CDR3 spans 15 residues. V lost 5 bases, J lost 0 bases, and 11 bases lay in between. CDR1 is SGHTA and CDR2 is FQGTGA in the germline V gene.

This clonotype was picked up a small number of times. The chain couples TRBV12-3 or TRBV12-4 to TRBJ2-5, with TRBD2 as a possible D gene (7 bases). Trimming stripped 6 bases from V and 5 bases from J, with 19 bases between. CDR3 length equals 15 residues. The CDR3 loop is CASRTSRGGRETQYF. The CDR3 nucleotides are TGTGCCAGCAGAACCTCGAGGGGGGGACGCGAGACCCAGTACTTC.

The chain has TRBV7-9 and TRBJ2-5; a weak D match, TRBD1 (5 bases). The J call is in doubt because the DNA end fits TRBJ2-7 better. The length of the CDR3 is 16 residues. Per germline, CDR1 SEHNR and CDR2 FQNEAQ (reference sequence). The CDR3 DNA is TGTGCCAGCAGCTTAAGGGTGGGGCAATCGCCCTACGAGCAGTACTTC. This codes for CASSLRVGQSPYEQYF.

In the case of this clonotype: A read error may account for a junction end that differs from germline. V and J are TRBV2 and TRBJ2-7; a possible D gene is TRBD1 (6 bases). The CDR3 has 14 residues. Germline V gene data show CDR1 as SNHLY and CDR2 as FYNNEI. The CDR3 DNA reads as TGTGCCAGCAGGGAAGGCAGGGGCACTTACGAGCAGTACTTC. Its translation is CASREGRGTYEQYF. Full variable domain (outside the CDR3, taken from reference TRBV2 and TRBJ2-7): EPEVTQTPSHQVTQMGQEVILRCVPISNHLYFYWYRQILGQKVEFLVSFYNNEISEKSEIFDDQFSVERPDGSNFTLKIRSTKLEDSAMYFCASREGRGTYEQYFGPGTRLTVT.

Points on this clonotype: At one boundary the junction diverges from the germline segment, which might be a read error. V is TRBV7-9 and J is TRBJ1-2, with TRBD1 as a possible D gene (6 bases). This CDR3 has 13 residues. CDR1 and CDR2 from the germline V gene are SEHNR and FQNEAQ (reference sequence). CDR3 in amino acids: CASSLQDSYGCTF. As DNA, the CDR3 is TGTGCCAGCAGCTTACAGGACAGCTATGGCTGCACCTTC.

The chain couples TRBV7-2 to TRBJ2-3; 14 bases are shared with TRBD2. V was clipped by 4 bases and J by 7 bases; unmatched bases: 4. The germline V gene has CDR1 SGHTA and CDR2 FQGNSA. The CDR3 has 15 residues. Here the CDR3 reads CASSSRLAGGHTQYF. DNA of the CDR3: TGTGCCAGCAGCTCAAGACTAGCGGGAGGGCATACGCAGTATTTT.

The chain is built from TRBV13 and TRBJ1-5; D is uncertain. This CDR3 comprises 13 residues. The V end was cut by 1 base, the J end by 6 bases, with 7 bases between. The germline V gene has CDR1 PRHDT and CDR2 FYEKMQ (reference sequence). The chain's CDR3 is CASSLEGIQPQHF. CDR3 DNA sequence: TGTGCCAGCAGCTTAGAGGGTATTCAGCCCCAGCATTTT. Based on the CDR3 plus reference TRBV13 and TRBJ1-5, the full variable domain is AAGVIQSPRHLIKEKRETATLKCYPIPRHDTVYWYQQGPGQDPQFLISFYEKMQSDKGSIPDRFSAQQFSDYHSELNMSSLELGDSALYFCASSLEGIQPQHFGDGTRLSIL.

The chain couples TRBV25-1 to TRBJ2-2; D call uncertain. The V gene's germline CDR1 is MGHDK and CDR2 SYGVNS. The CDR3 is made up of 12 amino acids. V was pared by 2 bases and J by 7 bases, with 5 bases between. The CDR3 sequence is CASSEGFGELFF. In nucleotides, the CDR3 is TGTGCCAGCAGTGAAGGGTTCGGGGAGCTGTTTTTT.

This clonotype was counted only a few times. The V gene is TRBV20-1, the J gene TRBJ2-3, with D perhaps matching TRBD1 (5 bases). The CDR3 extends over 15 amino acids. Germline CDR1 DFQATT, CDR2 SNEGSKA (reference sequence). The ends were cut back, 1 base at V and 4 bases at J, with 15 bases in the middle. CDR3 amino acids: CSARVRASAADTQYF. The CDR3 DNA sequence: TGCAGTGCTAGAGTCAGGGCGAGCGCGGCAGATACGCAGTATTTT.